Following are 30 T cell receptor beta chains from one sample sequenced in a study of cytomegalovirus exposure and HLA in healthy donors. The PCR used 60 Vbeta and 13 Jbeta primers. Repertoires were generated with immunoSEQ multiplex PCR, while TCRdb's copy carries only in-frame clones and drops some. The sample contains more than 95,000 clones, more than 65% of which appear only once. The sample consisted of PBMCs. The receptors here all came from a man between 18 and 29 years old in good health and CMV-seropositive.

Worth noting for this clone: One end of the junction varies from germline; a read error may be responsible. This chain links TRBV19 with TRBJ1-5; D perhaps matches TRBD1 (5 bases). Germline lookup yields CDR1 LNHDA and CDR2 SQIVND (reference sequence). The CDR3 runs to 13 residues. CDR3 DNA sequence: TGTGCCAGTAGTATAGGGTCGGCTGGGGGGGATCTTTTT. The encoded protein is CASSIGSAGGDLF.

This clone came up a few times. The rearrangement uses TRBV2 and TRBJ2-7; 7 bases agree with TRBD1. The length of the CDR3 is 16 residues. Germline CDR1 and CDR2: SNHLY and FYNNEI. Trimming removed 4 bases from V and 0 bases from J; junction bases left unmatched: 9. This CDR3 is CASSALGRGSSYEQYF. The CDR3 nucleotides read TGTGCCAGCAGTGCCCTGGGCAGGGGGAGCTCCTACGAGCAGTACTTC. The complete variable domain, with remaining parts taken from reference TRBV2 and TRBJ2-7, reads EPEVTQTPSHQVTQMGQEVILRCVPISNHLYFYWYRQILGQKVEFLVSFYNNEISEKSEIFDDQFSVERPDGSNFTLKIRSTKLEDSAMYFCASSALGRGSSYEQYFGPGTRLTVT.

Of note for this clone: The same CDR3 is also encoded by other DNA sequences in this sample. J is TRBJ2-7 and V is TRBV4-3; maybe TRBD2 (7 bases). Trimming took 0 bases from V and 2 from J, leaving 11 bases between them. Germline V gives CDR1 LGHNA, CDR2 YSLEER. The CDR3 has 15 amino acids. The CDR3 region is CASSQEGGAAYEQYF. CDR3 sequence (DNA): TGCGCCAGCAGCCAAGAAGGGGGGGCGGCCTACGAGCAGTACTTC.

The CDR3 sequence: CASNQNMDTPHEQYF. The CDR3 DNA reads as TGTGCCAGCAATCAGAACATGGACACCCCCCACGAGCAGTACTTC. J is TRBJ2-7 and V is TRBV27; TRBD1 is a possible D gene (5 bases). This CDR3 region has 15 residues. V lost 7 bases to trimming and J lost 5 bases, with 21 bases between them. The germline gives CDR1 MNHEY, CDR2 SMNVEV (reference sequence).

In DNA form, the CDR3 reads TGTGCCAGTACCCATCTCGCCAGGGGCGGGTGGTCAGGTGGCTACACCTTC. Protein sequence: CASTHLARGGWSGGYTF. The chain employs TRBV19 and TRBJ1-2; D might be TRBD1 (6 bases). Trimming cost V 7 bases and J 7 bases, with 28 bases left between them. Germline V gene data show CDR1 as LNHDA and CDR2 as SQIVND (reference sequence). The CDR3 is 17 residues long.

This clone has a handful of counts. V usage is TRBV27 and J usage is TRBJ1-5; D remains unclear. Germline-derived CDR1 and CDR2 are MNHEY and SMNVEV (reference sequence). This CDR3 contains 18 residues. V lost 1 base, J lost 4 bases, and 20 bases lay in between. This CDR3 is CASSLYPPFEGVNQPQHF. The CDR3 coding sequence is TGTGCCAGCAGTTTATACCCCCCCTTCGAGGGCGTAAATCAGCCCCAGCATTTT.

A few counts support this clone. The genes are TRBV29-1 and TRBJ1-1, with 9 bases matching TRBD1. This CDR3 is built from 13 residues. Germline-derived CDR1 and CDR2 are SQVTM and ANQGSEA. J gave up 11 bases and V 3 bases, and 10 bases lay outside the gene matches. CDR3 nucleotide sequence: TGCAGCGTTGATCAGAGACAGGGGGTCAAGGCTTTCTTT. Residues: CSVDQRQGVKAFF.

The chain uses TRBV19 and TRBJ2-1, with 8 positions matching TRBD2. Germline V gene lookup returns CDR1 LNHDA and CDR2 SQIVND (reference sequence). Trimming cost V 4 bases and J 8 bases; bases outside gene matches: 13. This CDR3 has 16 amino acids. The CDR3 DNA sequence: TGTGCCAGTAGTAGGTTTCCGGCTAGCGGGCTCCATGAGCAGTTCTTC. Translating it yields CASSRFPASGLHEQFF.

This clone occurred a few times. J is TRBJ1-5 and V is TRBV15; the D is unclear. CDR1 LNHNV and CDR2 YYDKDF come from the germline V gene (reference sequence). The CDR3 is made up of 14 amino acids. Trimming cost V 8 bases and J 7 bases, with 18 bases left between them. CDR3 region: CATSLGVGGQPQHF. The DNA of the CDR3 is TGTGCCACCTCGCTCGGGGTAGGAGGGCAGCCCCAGCATTTT.

This rearrangement joins TRBV5-4 to TRBJ2-3; 7 bases match TRBD2. Germline V gene lookup returns CDR1 SGHNT and CDR2 YYREEE (reference sequence). The V and J ends lost 2 bases and 5 bases, in that order; junction bases with no gene match: 5. The CDR3 consists of 14 residues. This chain's CDR3 is CASSFGGVGDTQYF. The CDR3 region has the DNA TGTGCCAGCAGCTTTGGGGGGGTTGGAGATACGCAGTATTTT.

J is TRBJ2-7 and V is TRBV5-1; D gene unclear. Germline-derived CDR1 and CDR2 are SGHRS and YFSETQ. V lost 1 base to trimming and J lost 0 bases, with 5 bases between them. The CDR3 contains 13 residues. For the CDR3, the DNA is TGCGCCAGCAGCTTGTCTAACTCCTACGAGCAGTACTTC. Encoded protein: CASSLSNSYEQYF.

The chain is built from TRBV18 and TRBJ2-5; TRBD1 matches at 7 bases. The V gene end was trimmed by 4 bases and the J gene end by 2 bases; junction bases not matched to a gene: 1. Per germline, CDR1 KGHSH and CDR2 LQKENI. The CDR3 covers 13 residues. CDR3: CASSQGQQETQYF. In DNA form, the CDR3 reads TGTGCCAGCTCACAGGGACAGCAAGAGACCCAGTACTTC.

The chain joins TRBV18 to TRBJ2-1, with a possible D match to TRBD1 (6 bases). The germline gives CDR1 KGHSH, CDR2 LQKENI. The ends were cut back, 3 bases at V and 10 bases at J, with 13 bases in the middle. The CDR3 is made up of 13 amino acids. The CDR3 DNA is TGTGCCAGCTCACCGAGGGGGATTGGAGAGCAGTTCTTC. It codes for CASSPRGIGEQFF. Filled out from reference TRBV18 and TRBJ2-1, the complete variable domain reads NAGVMQNPRHLVRRRGQEARLRCSPMKGHSHVYWYRQLPEEGLKFMVYLQKENIIDESGMPKERFSAEFPKEGPSILRIQQVVRGDSAAYFCASSPRGIGEQFFGPGTRLTVL.

The rearrangement links TRBV7-6 to TRBJ2-6; perhaps TRBD1 as D (5 bases). Germline V gene lookup returns CDR1 SGHVS and CDR2 FNYEAQ. This CDR3 has 17 amino acids. V lost 3 bases, J lost 0 bases, and 12 bases lay in between. The CDR3 coding sequence is TGTGCCAGCAGCTTCCCCACAGGAATCTCTGGGGCCAACGTCCTGACTTTC. Protein product: CASSFPTGISGANVLTF.

The V and J genes are TRBV19 and TRBJ1-4, with a weak D call TRBD1 (6 bases). CDR3 length: 16 residues. Germline V gives CDR1 LNHDA, CDR2 SQIVND (reference sequence). Trimming shortened V by 3 bases and J by 5 bases, and 16 bases separated the two germline ends. This chain's CDR3 is CASSMASGTNNEKLFF. The CDR3 nucleotides read TGTGCCAGTAGTATGGCTTCTGGGACAAACAATGAAAAACTGTTTTTT.

The chain carries TRBV30 and TRBJ1-4; the match to TRBD1 covers 8 bases. Per germline, CDR1 GTSNPN and CDR2 SVGIG (reference sequence). V shed 0 bases and J 7 bases; nucleotides not matched to a gene: 10. CDR3 size: 16 residues. The CDR3 sequence: CAWSVPGGVFGEKLFF. The CDR3 DNA reads TGTGCCTGGAGTGTACCAGGGGGCGTTTTTGGTGAAAAACTGTTTTTT.

For this clone: An end of the junction differs from the germline gene, which may be a read error. As DNA, the CDR3 is TGTGCTAGCAGCTTAGTGGCTGGAGGGGCCTTACAGCCCCAGCATTTT. It translates to CASSLVAGGALQPQHF. The chain carries TRBV7-7 and TRBJ1-5; D is perhaps TRBD1 (5 bases). The CDR3 runs 16 residues. Germline V gene sequence: CDR1 SSHAT, CDR2 FNYEAQ (reference sequence).

The gene calls are TRBV5-1 and TRBJ1-2; TRBD1 matches 7 bases. Trimming took 3 bases from V and 3 from J; bases not matched to a gene: 5. The CDR3 sequence is 14 residues long. In germline, CDR1 is SGHRS, CDR2 YFSETQ. This CDR3 reads CASSSSTGDYGYTF. The CDR3 nucleotides read TGCGCCAGCAGCTCATCTACAGGGGACTATGGCTACACCTTC. Filled out from reference TRBV5-1 and TRBJ1-2, the complete variable domain reads KAGVTQTPRYLIKTRGQQVTLSCSPISGHRSVSWYQQTPGQGLQFLFEYFSETQRNKGNFPGRFSGRQFSNSRSEMNVSTLELGDSALYLCASSSSTGDYGYTFGSGTRLTVV.

V and J are TRBV4-1 and TRBJ2-4; a weak D match, TRBD2 (5 bases). V shed 8 bases and J shed 7 bases, with 21 bases lying between them. CDR3 length: 15 amino acids. Germline CDR1 MGHRA, CDR2 YSYEKL. CDR3 in amino acids: CASGPLLDGWNIQYF. The CDR3 DNA reads TGCGCCAGCGGGCCCTTACTAGACGGATGGAACATTCAGTACTTC.

The chain is built from TRBV19 and TRBJ2-1, with TRBD1 matching over 7 bases. The CDR3 length is 17 residues. The germline V gene encodes CDR1 LNHDA and CDR2 SQIVND (reference sequence). Trimming at V came to 0 bases and at J to 0 bases, leaving 5 bases not matched to a gene. CDR3: CASSIEGQWSSYNEQFF. As DNA, the CDR3 is TGTGCCAGTAGTATAGAGGGACAGTGGAGCTCCTACAATGAGCAGTTCTTC.

The CDR3 DNA sequence: TGTGCCAGCAGCCCGGGTGGGAGTCAACAAGAGACCCAGTACTTC. Its translation: CASSPGGSQQETQYF. This sequence joins TRBV13 and TRBJ2-5; D is perhaps TRBD2 (5 bases). Trimming took 5 bases from V and 2 from J, leaving 15 bases between them. CDR3 size: 15 residues. The V gene's germline CDR1 is PRHDT and CDR2 FYEKMQ (reference sequence).

This rearrangement joins TRBV10-3 to TRBJ2-7; 7 bases are shared with TRBD1. This CDR3 region has 13 residues. CDR1 and CDR2 (germline): ENHRY, SYGVKD. Losses at the gene ends were 6 bases for V and 5 bases for J; bases not matched to a gene: 7. CDR3 residues: CAIRRDSLDEQYF. Here the CDR3 DNA reads TGTGCCATCAGACGGGACAGCCTTGACGAGCAGTACTTC.

This chain connects TRBV10-3 to TRBJ2-6; possible D gene TRBD1, 6 bases. This CDR3 contains 18 residues. V lost 4 bases and J lost 0, with 16 bases in between. Germline loops: CDR1 ENHRY, CDR2 SYGVKD. CDR3 region: CAISGPQQGSSGANVLTF. In DNA, the CDR3 is TGTGCCATCAGTGGACCTCAACAGGGCAGCTCTGGGGCCAACGTCCTGACTTTC.

The chain joins TRBV15 to TRBJ2-2; 8 nucleotides match TRBD1. Trimming cost V 8 bases and J 2 bases; bases outside gene matches: 10. Germline V gives CDR1 LNHNV, CDR2 YYDKDF (reference sequence). CDR3 length equals 16 residues. CDR3 nucleotides: TGTGCCACCTCCGACCAACAGGGGGGCAACACCGGGGAGCTGTTTTTT. Protein product: CATSDQQGGNTGELFF.

The J gene is TRBJ2-2, the V gene TRBV6-1, with D possibly being TRBD2 (6 bases). V lost 3 bases and J 7 bases, leaving 15 bases between the germline ends. This CDR3 has 15 amino acids. Germline V CDR1 and CDR2: MNHNS, SASEGT. The CDR3 region has the DNA TGTGCCAGCAGTGAGAGTGTCCATAGCGGCGGGGAGCTGTTTTTT. Its protein product is CASSESVHSGGELFF.

The sample holds a few counts of this clone. V usage is TRBV5-4 and J usage is TRBJ2-1; TRBD1 aligns across 12 bases. The CDR3 is 16 residues long. The V gene's germline CDR1 is SGHNT and CDR2 YYREEE (reference sequence). The J segment lost 5 bases and the V segment lost 4 bases, leaving 7 bases of the junction unmatched. The CDR3 loop is CASSEGDRGRDNEQFF. The DNA for the CDR3 is TGTGCCAGCAGCGAAGGGGACAGGGGGCGCGACAATGAGCAGTTCTTC.

This clone has just a few counts. V usage is TRBV6-6 and J usage is TRBJ1-2; 7 bases are a match to TRBD1. Unmatched junction bases numbered 7, after V lost 0 bases and J lost 9 bases. Germline V gives CDR1 MNHNY, CDR2 SVGAGI (reference sequence). The CDR3 covers 14 residues. The CDR3 sequence: CASSYSRDSRSYTF. As DNA, the CDR3 is TGTGCCAGCAGTTACTCGAGGGACAGCCGTAGCTACACCTTC.

V and J are TRBV5-5 and TRBJ2-5; the match to TRBD1 covers 10 bases. CDR1 SGHKS and CDR2 YYEKEE come from the germline V gene (reference sequence). V lost 4 bases and J lost 4; bases outside the gene matches: 13. The CDR3 spans 17 residues. The CDR3 sequence is CASSLKTSTGGGETQYF. CDR3 DNA sequence: TGTGCCAGCAGCCTCAAAACCTCGACAGGGGGCGGAGAGACCCAGTACTTC.

This clone was counted only a few times. The V gene is TRBV2, the J gene TRBJ1-4; D perhaps matches TRBD1 (5 bases). CDR1 is SNHLY and CDR2 is FYNNEI in the germline V gene. Trimming took 4 bases from V and 8 from J, leaving 17 bases between them. The CDR3 spans 15 residues. For the CDR3, the DNA is TGTGCCAGCAGTGGCCCTCAGGGTTTTGGCGAAAAACTGTTTTTT. Protein sequence: CASSGPQGFGEKLFF. The full variable domain, in which reference TRBV2 and TRBJ1-4 provide the parts outside the CDR3, is EPEVTQTPSHQVTQMGQEVILRCVPISNHLYFYWYRQILGQKVEFLVSFYNNEISEKSEIFDDQFSVERPDGSNFTLKIRSTKLEDSAMYFCASSGPQGFGEKLFFGSGTQLSVL.

V gene TRBV9 combines with J gene TRBJ1-4, with 7 bases aligning to TRBD1. From germline, CDR1 is SGDLS and CDR2 YYNGEE. Trimming cost V 1 base and J 4 bases; bases outside gene matches: 7. The CDR3 sequence is 16 residues long. This CDR3 is CASSVYPGQNNEKLFF. CDR3 in DNA: TGTGCCAGCAGCGTATATCCGGGACAGAATAATGAAAAACTGTTTTTT.